This T cell receptor (beta chain) derives from a study of blood T cell repertoires in COVID-19. About the study: From the United States, Italy and Spain came samples of acute and convalescent COVID-19. The cDNA or gDNA used as material had been derived from T cells, B-cell-depleted T cells, or PBMCs.

CDR3 length equals 16 residues. Germline CDR1 reads MDHEN; CDR2 reads SYDVKM. V gave up 3 bases and J gave up 6 bases; unmatched junction bases: 11. Some clones are missing from TCRdb's copy, which holds only in-frame ones; the method was immunoSEQ multiplex PCR. The table shows fewer than 350,000 clones, with about 82% occurring only once. V and J are TRBV28 and TRBJ2-7; 10 nucleotides align to TRBD2. The source material was peripheral blood. The sequence came from a woman in her fifties or sixties with active or convalescent COVID-19. The CDR3 DNA sequence: TGTGCCAGCAGTTTGCCCCTCCAGCGGGAGGGGTTCGAGCAGTACTTC. As protein: CASSLPLQREGFEQYF.